Below, 12 T cell receptor beta chains from the same sample are listed, as sequenced in a study of blood T cell repertoires in COVID-19. Libraries were prepared by immunoSEQ multiplex PCR; TCRdb keeps only in-frame clonotypes and omits some of them. Of about 250,000 clones in the sample, under 90% were seen once. The sequencing input was PBMCs or T cells enriched from blood (not recorded which). These receptors all stem from a man aged 35 to 55 who had recovered from COVID-19.

This chain connects TRBV4-1 to TRBJ2-1; 9 bases match TRBD1. The ends lost 4 bases at V and 4 bases at J; junction bases unmatched: 8. CDR1 MGHRA and CDR2 YSYEKL come from the germline V gene. The CDR3 loop spans 16 amino acids. CDR3 residues: CASSLNRDRVYNEQFF. Written as DNA, the CDR3 is TGCGCCAGCAGCCTAAACCGGGACAGGGTTTACAATGAGCAGTTCTTC.

The gene calls are TRBV27 and TRBJ1-1; TRBD1 aligns across 10 bases. CDR1 and CDR2 (germline): MNHEY, SMNVEV (reference sequence). The J segment lost 8 bases and the V segment lost 7 bases, leaving 10 bases of the junction unmatched. This CDR3 spans 14 amino acids. CDR3 bases: TGTGCCAGCAAGTTGGTAGGGACAGGGGAGGAAGCTTTCTTT. Translating it yields CASKLVGTGEEAFF.

This rearrangement joins TRBV7-9 to TRBJ1-2; no reliable D call. V lost 3 bases, J lost 2 bases, and 7 bases lay in between. CDR1 is SEHNR and CDR2 is FQNEAQ in the germline V gene (reference sequence). This CDR3 is 13 amino acids long. The CDR3: CASSFARNYGYTF. Here the CDR3 DNA reads TGTGCCAGCAGCTTTGCGAGGAACTATGGCTACACCTTC.

This sequence joins TRBV4-1 and TRBJ2-7, with 11 positions matching TRBD2. Per the germline V gene, CDR1 is MGHRA and CDR2 is YSYEKL. The V and J ends lost 3 bases and 2 bases, in that order; junction bases with no gene match: 15. The CDR3 sequence is 19 residues long. CDR3 DNA sequence: TGCGCCAGCAGCCACCTAGCCTCCGGGACTAGCGGTAATACCTACGAGCAGTACTTC. Translating it yields CASSHLASGTSGNTYEQYF.

The chain carries TRBV27 and TRBJ2-5, with D unresolved. The CDR3 is made up of 9 amino acids. Germline V gene lookup returns CDR1 MNHEY and CDR2 SMNVEV (reference sequence). V dropped 9 bases and J dropped 5 bases, with 4 bases sitting between them. DNA for the CDR3: TGTGCCAGACGGGAGACCCAGTACTTC. This sequence encodes CARRETQYF.

The chain has TRBV10-3 and TRBJ1-1; no firm D call. Trimming pared 6 bases from V and 4 bases from J, leaving 12 bases between. This CDR3 has 13 residues. Germline CDR1 is ENHRY and CDR2 is SYGVKD. The CDR3 nucleotides read TGTGCCATCAGCCCCTTGGGGAGCACTGAAGCTTTCTTT. Its translation: CAISPLGSTEAFF.

The chain has TRBV28 and TRBJ2-3, with D maybe TRBD2 (6 bases). The CDR3 is 13 residues long. Germline V gene lookup returns CDR1 MDHEN and CDR2 SYDVKM. The V gene lost 6 bases and the J gene lost 4 bases, with 11 bases spanning the gap. CDR3 sequence: CASSGGASDTQYF. The CDR3, as DNA: TGTGCCAGCAGCGGAGGGGCGTCAGATACGCAGTATTTT.

The gene calls are TRBV2 and TRBJ2-1; 8 nucleotides align to TRBD2. V lost 0 bases, J lost 9 bases, and 10 bases stayed unmatched. The CDR3 is made up of 16 amino acids. Germline-derived CDR1 and CDR2 are SNHLY and FYNNEI. The CDR3 sequence: CASSEALFGGATEQFF. The DNA of the CDR3 is TGTGCCAGCAGTGAAGCGCTTTTCGGGGGGGCCACTGAGCAGTTCTTC.

The CDR3 here is CSASSGGMYEQYF. The CDR3 DNA follows: TGCAGTGCTAGTTCAGGGGGCATGTACGAGCAGTACTTC. The V gene is TRBV20-1, the J gene TRBJ2-7, with 8 nucleotides matching TRBD1. The CDR3 runs to 13 residues. After removal of 3 bases from V and 4 bases from J, the junction contained 5 bases not matched to a gene. Germline-derived CDR1 and CDR2 are DFQATT and SNEGSKA (reference sequence).

CDR3 in DNA: TGTGCCAGCAGTTTAAGGACTAGCGGGGGGAACAATGAGCAGTTCTTC. Encoded protein: CASSLRTSGGNNEQFF. The V call is TRBV27, the J call TRBJ2-1; 14 bases line up with TRBD2. The V segment lost 2 bases and the J segment 5 bases; nucleotides outside the gene matches: 2. Germline CDR1 reads MNHEY; CDR2 reads SMNVEV (reference sequence). The CDR3 has 16 amino acids.

The chain recombines TRBV14 with TRBJ1-2; 7 nucleotides line up with TRBD1. CDR1 and CDR2 from the germline V gene are SGHDN and FVKESK. The CDR3 is made up of 16 amino acids. V shed 1 base and J 0 bases; nucleotides not matched to a gene: 5. Written as DNA, the CDR3 is TGTGCCAGCAGCCAAGGGACAGGAATAGCTAACTATGGCTACACCTTC. Residues: CASSQGTGIANYGYTF. Complete variable domain (other parts from reference TRBV14 and TRBJ1-2): EAGVTQFPSHSVIEKGQTVTLRCDPISGHDNLYWYRRVMGKEIKFLLHFVKESKQDESGMPNNRFLAERTGGTYSTLKVQPAELEDSGVYFCASSQGTGIANYGYTFGSGTRLTVV.

This chain links TRBV7-2 with TRBJ1-1; 7 nucleotides align to TRBD1. Germline CDR1 and CDR2: SGHTA and FQGNSA. This CDR3 region has 15 residues. Germline trimming cut 5 bases from V and 1 base from J; bases unmatched to any gene: 7. The CDR3 DNA follows: TGTGCCAGCAGCCTAGGGGACAGCTCGAACACTGAAGCTTTCTTT. Its translation is CASSLGDSSNTEAFF.